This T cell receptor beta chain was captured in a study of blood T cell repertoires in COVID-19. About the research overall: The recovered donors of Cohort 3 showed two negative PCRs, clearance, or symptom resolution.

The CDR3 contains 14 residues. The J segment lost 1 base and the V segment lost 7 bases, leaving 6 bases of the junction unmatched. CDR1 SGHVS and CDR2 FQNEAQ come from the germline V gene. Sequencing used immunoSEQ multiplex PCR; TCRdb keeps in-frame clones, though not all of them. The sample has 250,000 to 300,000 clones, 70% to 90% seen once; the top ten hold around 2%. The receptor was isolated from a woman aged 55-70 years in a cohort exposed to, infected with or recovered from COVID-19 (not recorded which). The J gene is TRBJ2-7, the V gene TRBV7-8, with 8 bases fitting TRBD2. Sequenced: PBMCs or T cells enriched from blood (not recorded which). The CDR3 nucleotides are TGTGCCAGCACGAGCGGGAGTCTTTCCTACGAGCAGTACTTC. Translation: CASTSGSLSYEQYF. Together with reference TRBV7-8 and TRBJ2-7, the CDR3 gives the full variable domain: GAGVSQSPRYKVAKRGQDVALRCDPISGHVSLFWYQQALGQGPEFLTYFQNEAQLDKSGLPSDRFFAERPEGSVSTLKIQRTQQEDSAVYLCASTSGSLSYEQYFGPGTRLTVT.